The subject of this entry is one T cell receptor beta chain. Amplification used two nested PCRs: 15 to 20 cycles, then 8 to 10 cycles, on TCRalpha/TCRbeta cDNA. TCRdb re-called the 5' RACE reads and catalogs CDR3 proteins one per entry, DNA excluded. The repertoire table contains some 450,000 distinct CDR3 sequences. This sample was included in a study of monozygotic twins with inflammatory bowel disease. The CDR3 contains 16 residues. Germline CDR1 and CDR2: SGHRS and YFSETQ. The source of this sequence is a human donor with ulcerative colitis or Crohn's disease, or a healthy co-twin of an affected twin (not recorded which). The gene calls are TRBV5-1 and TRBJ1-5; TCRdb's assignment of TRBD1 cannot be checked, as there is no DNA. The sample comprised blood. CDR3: CASSPGGSSSNQPQHF.